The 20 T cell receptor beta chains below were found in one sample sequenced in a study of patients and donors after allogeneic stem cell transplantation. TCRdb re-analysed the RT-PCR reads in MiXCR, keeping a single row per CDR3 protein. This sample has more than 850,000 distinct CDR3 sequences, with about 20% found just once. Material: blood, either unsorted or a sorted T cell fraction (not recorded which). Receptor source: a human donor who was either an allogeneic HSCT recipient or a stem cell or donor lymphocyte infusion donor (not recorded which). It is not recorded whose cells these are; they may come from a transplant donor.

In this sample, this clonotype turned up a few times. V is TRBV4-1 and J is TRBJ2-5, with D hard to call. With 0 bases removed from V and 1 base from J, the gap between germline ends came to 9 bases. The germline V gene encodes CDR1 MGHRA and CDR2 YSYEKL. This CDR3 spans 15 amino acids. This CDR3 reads CASSQDEVIQETQYF. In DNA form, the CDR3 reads TGCGCCAGCAGCCAAGACGAGGTAATCCAAGAGACCCAGTACTTC.

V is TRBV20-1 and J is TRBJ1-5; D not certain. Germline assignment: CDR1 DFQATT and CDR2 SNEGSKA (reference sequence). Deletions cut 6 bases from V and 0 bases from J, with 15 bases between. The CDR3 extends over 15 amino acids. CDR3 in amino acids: CSAYRGTNSNQPQHF. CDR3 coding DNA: TGCAGTGCCTATCGCGGAACGAATAGCAATCAGCCCCAGCATTTT.

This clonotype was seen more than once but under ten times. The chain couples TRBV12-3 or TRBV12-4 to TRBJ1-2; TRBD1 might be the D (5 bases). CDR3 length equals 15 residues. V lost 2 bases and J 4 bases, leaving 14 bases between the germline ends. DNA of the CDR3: TGTGCCAGCAGTTTACGGCAGGGCGGTATCTATGGCTACACCTTC. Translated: CASSLRQGGIYGYTF.

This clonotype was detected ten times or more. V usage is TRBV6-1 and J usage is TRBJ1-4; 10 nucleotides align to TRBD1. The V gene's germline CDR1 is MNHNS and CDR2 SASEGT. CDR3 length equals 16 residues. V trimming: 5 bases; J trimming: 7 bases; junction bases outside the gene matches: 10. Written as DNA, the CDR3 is TGTGCCAGCAGTCAAAAAGACAGGGGGCACGGTGAAAAACTGTTTTTT. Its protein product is CASSQKDRGHGEKLFF.

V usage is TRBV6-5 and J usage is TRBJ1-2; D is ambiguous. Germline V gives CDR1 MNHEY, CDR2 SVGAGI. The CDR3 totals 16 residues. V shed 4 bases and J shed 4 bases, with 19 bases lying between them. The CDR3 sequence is CASSSGSFETFYGYTF. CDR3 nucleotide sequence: TGTGCCAGCAGTTCGGGCAGCTTTGAGACTTTCTATGGCTACACCTTC.

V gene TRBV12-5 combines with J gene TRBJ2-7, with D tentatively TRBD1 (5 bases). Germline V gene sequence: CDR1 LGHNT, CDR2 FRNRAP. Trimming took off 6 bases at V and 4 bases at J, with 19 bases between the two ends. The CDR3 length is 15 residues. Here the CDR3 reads CASGKTGRTAYEQYF. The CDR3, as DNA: TGTGCTAGTGGGAAAACAGGCCGGACGGCGTACGAGCAGTACTTC.

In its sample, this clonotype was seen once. The CDR3 loop is CASSPTLPAMNTEAFF. CDR3 sequence (DNA): TGTGCCAGCAGCCCGACTTTGCCAGCCATGAACACTGAAGCTTTCTTT. This sequence joins TRBV7-9 and TRBJ1-1; D is undetermined. V lost 5 bases, J lost 0 bases, and 16 bases lay in between. The CDR3 runs 16 residues. Germline V gene data show CDR1 as SEHNR and CDR2 as FQNEAQ (reference sequence).

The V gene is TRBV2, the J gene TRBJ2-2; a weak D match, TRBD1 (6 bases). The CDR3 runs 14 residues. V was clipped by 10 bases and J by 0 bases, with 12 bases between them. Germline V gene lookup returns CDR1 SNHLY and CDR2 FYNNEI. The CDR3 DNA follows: TGTGCCACCGGACAGAATTCGAACACCGGGGAGCTGTTTTTT. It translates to CATGQNSNTGELFF.

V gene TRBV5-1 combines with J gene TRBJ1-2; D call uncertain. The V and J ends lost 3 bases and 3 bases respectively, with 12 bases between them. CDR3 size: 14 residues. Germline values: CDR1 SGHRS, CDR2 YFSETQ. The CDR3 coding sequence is TGCGCCAGCAGCTACAGCCGGTCGGACTATGGCTACACCTTC. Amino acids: CASSYSRSDYGYTF.

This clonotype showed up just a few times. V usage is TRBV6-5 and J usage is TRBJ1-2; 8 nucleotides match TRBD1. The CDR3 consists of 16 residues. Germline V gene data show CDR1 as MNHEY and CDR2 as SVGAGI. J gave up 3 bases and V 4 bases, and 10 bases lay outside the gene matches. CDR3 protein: CASSSPPGQAYYGYTF. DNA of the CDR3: TGTGCCAGCAGTTCCCCCCCGGGACAGGCCTACTATGGCTACACCTTC.

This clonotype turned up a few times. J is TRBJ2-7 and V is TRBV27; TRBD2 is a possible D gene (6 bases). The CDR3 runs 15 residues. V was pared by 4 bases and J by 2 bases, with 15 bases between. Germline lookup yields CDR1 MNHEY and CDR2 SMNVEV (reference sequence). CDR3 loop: CASSSTGTSPYEQYF. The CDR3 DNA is TGTGCCAGCAGTTCTACCGGGACTTCCCCCTACGAGCAGTACTTC.

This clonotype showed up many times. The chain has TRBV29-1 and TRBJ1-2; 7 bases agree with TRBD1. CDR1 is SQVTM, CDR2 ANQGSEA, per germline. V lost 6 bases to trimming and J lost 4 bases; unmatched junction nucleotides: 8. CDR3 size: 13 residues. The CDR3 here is CSVSQGVSYGYTF. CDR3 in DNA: TGCAGCGTATCTCAGGGGGTCAGCTATGGCTACACCTTC.

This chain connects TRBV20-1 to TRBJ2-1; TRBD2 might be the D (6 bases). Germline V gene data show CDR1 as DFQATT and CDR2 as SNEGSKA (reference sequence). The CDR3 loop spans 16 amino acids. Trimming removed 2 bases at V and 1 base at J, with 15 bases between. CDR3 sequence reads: CSARPGGSHSYNEQFF. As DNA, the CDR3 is TGCAGTGCTAGACCTGGGGGGTCCCATTCCTACAATGAGCAGTTCTTC.

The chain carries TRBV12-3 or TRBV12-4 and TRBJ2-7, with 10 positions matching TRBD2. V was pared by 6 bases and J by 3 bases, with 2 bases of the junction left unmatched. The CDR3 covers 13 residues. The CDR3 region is CASRLAGHYEQYF. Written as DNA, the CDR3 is TGTGCCAGCAGACTAGCGGGGCACTACGAGCAGTACTTC.

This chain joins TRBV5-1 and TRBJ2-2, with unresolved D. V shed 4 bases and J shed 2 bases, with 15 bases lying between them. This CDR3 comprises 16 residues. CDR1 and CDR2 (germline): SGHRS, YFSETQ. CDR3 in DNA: TGCGCCAGCAGCCCAGGAATTCTCCTAAACACCGGGGAGCTGTTTTTT. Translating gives CASSPGILLNTGELFF.

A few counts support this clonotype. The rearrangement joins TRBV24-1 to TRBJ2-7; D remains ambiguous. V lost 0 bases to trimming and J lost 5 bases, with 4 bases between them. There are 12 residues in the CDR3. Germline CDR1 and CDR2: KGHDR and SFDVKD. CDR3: CATSDLGHEQYF. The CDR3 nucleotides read TGTGCCACCAGTGATTTGGGCCACGAGCAGTACTTC.

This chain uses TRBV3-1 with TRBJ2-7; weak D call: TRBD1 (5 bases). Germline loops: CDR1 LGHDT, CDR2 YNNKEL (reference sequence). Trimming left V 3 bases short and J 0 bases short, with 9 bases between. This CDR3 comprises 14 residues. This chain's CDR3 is CASSQTDFSYEQYF. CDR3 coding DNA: TGTGCCAGCAGCCAGACAGACTTCTCCTACGAGCAGTACTTC.

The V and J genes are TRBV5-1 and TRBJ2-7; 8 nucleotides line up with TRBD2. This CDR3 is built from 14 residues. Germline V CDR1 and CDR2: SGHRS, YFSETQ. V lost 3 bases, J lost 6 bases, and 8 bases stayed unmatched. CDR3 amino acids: CASSSIAGTREQYF. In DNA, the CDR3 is TGCGCCAGCAGCTCCATAGCGGGGACACGCGAGCAGTACTTC.

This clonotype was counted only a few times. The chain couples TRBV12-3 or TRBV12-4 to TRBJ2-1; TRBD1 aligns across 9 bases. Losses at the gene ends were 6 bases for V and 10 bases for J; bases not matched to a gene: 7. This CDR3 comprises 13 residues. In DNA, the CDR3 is TGTGCCAGCAGACCTACAGGGGGCAGGGAGCAGTTCTTC. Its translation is CASRPTGGREQFF.

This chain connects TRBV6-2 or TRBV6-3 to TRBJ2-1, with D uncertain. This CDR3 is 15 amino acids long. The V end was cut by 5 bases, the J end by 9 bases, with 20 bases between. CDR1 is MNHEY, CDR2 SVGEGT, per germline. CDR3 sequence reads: CASSDDRSTHGEQFF. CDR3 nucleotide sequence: TGTGCCAGCAGTGACGACCGGTCTACTCACGGTGAGCAGTTCTTC.